This TCR beta chain was sequenced for a study of T cells expressing NK-cell markers. Reanalyzing the 5' RACE reads, TCRdb keeps one entry per CDR3 protein, without DNA. The sample table includes approximately 460,000 distinct CDR3 sequences. Germline V lookup: CDR1 KGHSH, CDR2 LQKENI. CDR3 length equals 15 residues. The source material was blood T cells: a sorted CD56 or NKG2C T cell subset, CD4+ or CD8+ T cells, or bulk PBMC T cells (not recorded which). J is TRBJ2-1 and V is TRBV18; absent DNA, TCRdb's TRBD2 call cannot be checked. The sequence was obtained from a woman between 18 and 70 years old in good health. The chain's CDR3 is CASSPPALAGNEQFF.